These 18 T cell receptor beta chains share one sample of origin, sequenced in a study of CD4 and CD8 cells across lung adenocarcinoma regions. A single record per CDR3 protein comes from TCRdb applying MiXCR to the PCR reads. The sample shows some 25,000 distinct CDR3 sequences, around 56% of them seen only once. The sample consisted of CD8+ T cells from the center of a lung tumor. These receptors were obtained from a male donor with lung adenocarcinoma. The CD4 and CD8 labels of this study may be unreliable.

The J gene is TRBJ2-3, the V gene TRBV10-1; 8 bases are a match to TRBD1. CDR3 size: 15 residues. J was trimmed by 6 bases and V by 4 bases; bases with no gene match: 9. Germline lookup yields CDR1 WNHNN and CDR2 SYGVQD (reference sequence). CDR3 nucleotide sequence: TGCGCCAGCAGTGCGGGGCAGGGGGCCGAGGATACGCAGTATTTT. It codes for CASSAGQGAEDTQYF.

The CDR3 sequence is CAGLLCRDQKIQYF. CDR3 in DNA: TGTGCGGGGCTCTTGTGCCGTGACCAAAAGATCCAGTACTTC. The chain couples TRBV5-5 to TRBJ2-4, with a weak D call TRBD1 (5 bases). Germline V gives CDR1 SGHKS, CDR2 YYEKEE (reference sequence). CDR3 size: 14 residues.

In its sample, this clonotype was seen once. The rearrangement links TRBV12-3 or TRBV12-4 to TRBJ1-1; D is unclear. The ends were cut back, 3 bases at V and 6 bases at J, with 14 bases in the middle. The CDR3 loop spans 14 amino acids. As DNA, the CDR3 is TGTGCCAGCAGTTTTGGCGTAGCGGGGTCTGAAGCTTTCTTT. Its translation is CASSFGVAGSEAFF.

This clonotype was seen once. This sequence joins TRBV6-5 and TRBJ2-4, with 8 bases fitting TRBD2. V trimming: 4 bases; J trimming: 13 bases; junction bases outside the gene matches: 18. Germline CDR1 reads MNHEY; CDR2 reads SVGAGI. The CDR3 runs 16 residues. The CDR3 region is CASSWHGGAAKNTQYF. The CDR3 bases are TGTGCCAGCAGTTGGCACGGGGGGGCTGCCAAAAACACCCAGTACTTC.

With regard to this clonotype: The junction departs from germline at one end; a sequencing error may be responsible. This chain joins TRBV10-1 and TRBJ2-4; D is unclear. Germline loops: CDR1 WNHNN, CDR2 SYGVQD (reference sequence). CDR3 length: 14 amino acids. The CDR3 protein is CGGSGLRAKDIQYF. For the CDR3, the DNA is TGCGGCGGCAGTGGGCTGCGAGCCAAAGACATTCAGTACTTC.

This clonotype has just one count. J is TRBJ2-4 and V is TRBV10-2; D is ambiguous. Germline loops: CDR1 WSHSY, CDR2 SAAADI. The CDR3 is 14 residues long. CDR3 sequence reads: CAGSRWCDKETQYF. CDR3 DNA: TGCGCGGGCAGCAGGTGGTGTGACAAAGAGACTCAGTACTTC.

This clonotype was seen ten or more times. V usage is TRBV9 and J usage is TRBJ1-3; D perhaps matches TRBD1 (5 bases). V gave up 0 bases and J gave up 0 bases, with 7 bases separating them. Germline values: CDR1 SGDLS, CDR2 YYNGEE. The CDR3 sequence is 15 residues long. In nucleotides, the CDR3 is TGTGCCAGCAGCGTAGAGGGGATCTCTGGAAACACCATATATTTT. Translation gives CASSVEGISGNTIYF.

Worth noting for this clonotype: The junction departs from the called germline gene at one end, perhaps through a read error. The chain couples TRBV6-1 to TRBJ2-5, with D tentatively TRBD1 or TRBD2 (5 bases each). From germline, CDR1 is MNHNS and CDR2 SASEGT. The CDR3 spans 15 residues. CDR3 sequence (DNA): TGTGCCAGGGGGCAAGGGGACCGGGACCAAGAGACCCAGTACTTT. As protein: CARGQGDRDQETQYF.

This clonotype has ten or more counts. This rearrangement joins TRBV6-1 to TRBJ2-3; unclear D gene. The CDR3 sequence is 13 residues long. Germline V gene sequence: CDR1 MNHNS, CDR2 SASEGT. Trimming cost V 6 bases and J 3 bases, with 10 bases left between them. This chain's CDR3 is CASRVPGTDTQYF. CDR3 sequence (DNA): TGTGCCAGCAGAGTTCCGGGTACAGATACGCAGTATTTT.

CDR3 protein: CASSEEASGRVPSFF. In DNA, the CDR3 is TGTGCCAGCAGTGAAGAAGCTAGCGGGAGAGTTCCGTCGTTCTTC. The rearrangement uses TRBV6-1 and TRBJ2-1; TRBD2 aligns across 10 bases. The CDR3 has 15 amino acids. V lost 1 base to trimming and J lost 15 bases; unmatched junction nucleotides: 12. The germline gives CDR1 MNHNS, CDR2 SASEGT.

V is TRBV6-1 and J is TRBJ2-1; D is ambiguous. TRBJ2-7 explains the end of the DNA better; the J call may be wrong. Per germline, CDR1 MNHNS and CDR2 SASEGT. The CDR3 covers 13 residues. CDR3 in DNA: TGTGCCAGCAGTCCCAGCACCTCCTACGAGCAGTACTTC. It codes for CASSPSTSYEQYF.

For this clonotype: One junction end does not reproduce the germline sequence, and a read error may be involved. This chain links TRBV6-5 with TRBJ2-3, with D possibly called TRBD1 or TRBD2 (5 bases each). CDR1 is MNHEY, CDR2 SVGAGI, per germline. The CDR3 loop spans 14 amino acids. As DNA, the CDR3 is TGTGCCAGCAGGCTACTAGAGGGCACCGGGACGCTGTATTTT. Its translation is CASRLLEGTGTLYF.

The genes are TRBV6-1 and TRBJ2-7; 10 nucleotides line up with TRBD2. The CDR3 has 12 amino acids. Germline V gene data show CDR1 as MNHNS and CDR2 as SASEGT. J was trimmed by 4 bases and V by 8 bases; bases with no gene match: 2. The CDR3 loop is CASEREGYEQYF. CDR3 in DNA: TGTGCCAGCGAGCGGGAGGGGTACGAGCAGTACTTC.

This clonotype has more than one count but fewer than ten. A clone one base away is much larger, so this may be a read error. The chain employs TRBV6-1 and TRBJ2-1; the match to TRBD1 covers 7 bases. Germline CDR1 is MNHNS and CDR2 is SASEGT. The CDR3 has 13 residues. V lost 7 bases, J lost 10 bases, and 10 bases stayed unmatched. The CDR3 sequence: CASKTGSSYEQFF. The CDR3 coding sequence is TGTGCCAGCAAGACAGGGAGCTCCTACGAGCAGTTCTTC.

This clonotype was recorded at least ten times. The chain recombines TRBV5-1 with TRBJ2-1; no clear D gene. This CDR3 is built from 15 residues. Germline-derived CDR1 and CDR2 are SGHRS and YFSETQ. V was cut by 0 bases and J by 0 bases, with 7 bases left in between. CDR3 coding DNA: TGCGCCAGCAGCTTGGAGAGGAGCTCCTACAATGAGCAGTTCTTC. It encodes CASSLERSSYNEQFF.

The chain is built from TRBV6-1 and TRBJ2-1; 7 bases agree with TRBD2. Germline V CDR1 and CDR2: MNHNS, SASEGT. The length of the CDR3 is 15 residues. V lost 2 bases and J lost 4; bases outside the gene matches: 5. In DNA, the CDR3 is TGTGCCAGCAGTGAAAGCGGGACCACTTACAATGAGCAGTTCTTC. As protein: CASSESGTTYNEQFF.

Notes on this clonotype: The junction and the germline gene differ at one end; a read error may be behind it. This rearrangement joins TRBV6-5 to TRBJ2-2; possible D gene TRBD2, 6 bases. Per the germline V gene, CDR1 is MNHEY and CDR2 is SVGAGI. CDR3 length equals 12 residues. This CDR3 is CASSYRGGAPYF. The CDR3, as DNA: TGTGCCAGCAGTTACAGGGGCGGGGCGCCGTATTTT.

The table lists this clonotype with many counts. The rearrangement uses TRBV14 and TRBJ2-7, with D perhaps TRBD1 or TRBD2 (5 bases each). Trimming took 1 base from V and 3 from J, leaving 10 bases between them. Germline values: CDR1 SGHDN, CDR2 FVKESK. The CDR3 has 14 amino acids. CDR3 amino acids: CASSQGDVSYEQYF. The CDR3 nucleotides are TGTGCCAGCAGCCAAGGGGACGTAAGCTACGAGCAGTACTTC.